Listed below are T cell receptor beta chains from one sample, sequenced in a study of T-cell reconstitution after alpha-beta-depleted transplantation in children. TCRdb reprocessed the PCR reads via MiXCR and lists one record per CDR3 protein. In the table there are roughly 200,000 distinct CDR3 sequences, 13% to 15% of which are singletons. Sequencing was performed on PBMCs from the stem cell graft donor, taken from the stem cell graft. These receptors all come from a human donor who donated a stem cell graft to a child with acute lymphoblastic leukemia. Each CDR3 is given with its conserved first and last residue. The D gene is left open where the match is weak. A clone size is listed for some rows: how often the clone was seen (once, few, many), or a class if it is expanded.

>many|TRBD2|17|TRBJ2-3|TRBV4-1
TGCGCCAGCAGCCAAGGTGGTATAGCGGGAAACACAGATACGCAGTATTTT
CASSQGGIAGNTDTQYF
>many|TRBD2|16|TRBJ2-3|TRBV12-3/TRBV12-4
TGTGCCAGCAGTTTAATTAGTCTAGCGGGAGCAGATACGCAGTATTTT
CASSLISLAGADTQYF
>many|-|15|TRBJ2-5|TRBV5-6
TGTGCCAGCAGCTTCGACGGACCGTACCAAGAGACCCAGTACTTC
CASSFDGPYQETQYF
>many|TRBD1|12|TRBJ2-7|TRBV6-5
TGTGCCAGCAGCCCGGACAGGCTCGAGCAGTACTTC
CASSPDRLEQYF
>few|TRBD2|13|TRBJ2-3|TRBV5-4
TGTGCCAGCAGCTTGGCCCGGACTAGCGGTTCCGCTTTT
CASSLARTSGSAF
>few|TRBD1|14|TRBJ1-2|TRBV12-3/TRBV12-4
TGTGCCAGCAAGATCGGACAGGGGTTTGGAGGCTACACCTTC
CASKIGQGFGGYTF
>-|-|18|TRBJ1-2|TRBV12-3/TRBV12-4
TGTGCCAGCAGTTCCCTACGGCAAACCCGTACCACCAACTATGGCTACACCTTC
CASSSLRQTRTTNYGYTF
>many|-|14|TRBJ2-5|TRBV10-3
TGTGCCACCGGGGGCAGAAACTACCAAGAGACCCAGTACTTC
CATGGRNYQETQYF
>many|-|13|TRBJ1-4|TRBV20-1
TGCGGAGTTACGGGGTTCTCTAATGAAAAACTGTTTTTT
CGVTGFSNEKLFF
>-|-|18|TRBJ1-1|TRBV12-3/TRBV12-4
TGTGCCAGCACACGTAATGCTTACCAATCCTGGGGGAACACTGAAGCTTTCTTT
CASTRNAYQSWGNTEAFF
>-|TRBD1|14|TRBJ2-7|TRBV5-1
TGCGCCAGCAGAGGTGGACAGGGGAAAGACGAGCAGTACTTC
CASRGGQGKDEQYF
>many|-|14|TRBJ1-2|TRBV5-6
TGTGCCAGCAGCTTGGACGGGGCGGACTATGGCTACACCTTC
CASSLDGADYGYTF
>many|TRBD2|16|TRBJ2-7|TRBV7-2
TGTGCCAGCAGCTTAACCTCGCTCCTAGCGGCTTACGAGCAGTACTTC
CASSLTSLLAAYEQYF
>-|-|15|TRBJ1-5|TRBV18
TGTGCCAGCTCTCTTGGGGTGGGGAGACATCAGCCCCAGCATTTT
CASSLGVGRHQPQHF
>many|TRBD1|14|TRBJ1-6|TRBV5-6
TGTGCCAGCAGAGGACAGGGGGCTTGGTCACCCCTCCACTTT
CASRGQGAWSPLHF
>many|-|11|TRBJ2-5|TRBV28
TGTGCCAGCAGTTTCTGGGAGACCCAGTACTTC
CASSFWETQYF
>few|TRBD1|15|TRBJ2-3|TRBV20-1
TGCAGTGCCAACCCCGGGACAGGGGGTACAGATACGCAGTATTTT
CSANPGTGGTDTQYF
>few|-|14|TRBJ1-5|TRBV6-2/TRBV6-3
TGTGCCAGCAGTTACGACAGAAGCAATCAGCCCCAGCATTTT
CASSYDRSNQPQHF
>many|TRBD2|15|TRBJ2-1|TRBV5-1
TGCGCCAGCAGCCATCGCAGCGGGACTGACAATGAGCAGTTCTTC
CASSHRSGTDNEQFF
>-|TRBD1|16|TRBJ1-2|TRBV14
TGTGCCAGCAGCCAAAGCCTACCGACAGGGGAGGATGGCTACACCTTC
CASSQSLPTGEDGYTF
>many|TRBD2|14|TRBJ2-7|TRBV6-2/TRBV6-3
TGTGCCAGCAGTTACGGTCTAGCGGGCTACGAGCAGTACTTC
CASSYGLAGYEQYF
>-|-|15|TRBJ2-5|TRBV5-1
TGCGCCAGCAGCGGTACAGGATTGGGACAAGAGACCCAGTACTTC
CASSGTGLGQETQYF